What follows is one TCR beta chain and its context. The antigen is not known. RNA was isolated and reverse transcribed to cDNA, the sequencing template. Profiling relied on immunoSEQ multiplex PCR, and the TCRdb table lists in-frame clones only, not all of them. The table lists roughly 200,000 clones, less than 45% of them singletons. V lost 10 bases and J lost 13, with 19 bases in between. The CDR3 is 12 residues long. Treatment in this sample: oral pan-JAK inhibitor, 5-10 mg twice daily. Lesional scalp tissue (obtained by punch biopsy) and peripheral blood were collected from alopecia areata patients. This sample is drawn from a study of CD8+ T cells in alopecia areata. Study conclusions and caveats: On tofacitinib, scalp and blood still held many of the expanded lesional clones. Tofacitinib significantly decreased scalp clonality and expanded CD8+ clones among top 100.

The receptor was derived from a human donor with alopecia areata. Material: CD4+ T cells sorted from blood, obtained between weeks 30 and 35, from a patient treated with tofacitinib. The genes are TRBV23-1 and TRBJ1-4, with a possible D match to TRBD1 (6 bases). TRBV23-1 is an ORF, with its function uncertain. In nucleotides, the CDR3 is TGCGCCACCCTCTTCGGGGGCCCGGGACTGTTTTTT. This sequence encodes CATLFGGPGLFF.